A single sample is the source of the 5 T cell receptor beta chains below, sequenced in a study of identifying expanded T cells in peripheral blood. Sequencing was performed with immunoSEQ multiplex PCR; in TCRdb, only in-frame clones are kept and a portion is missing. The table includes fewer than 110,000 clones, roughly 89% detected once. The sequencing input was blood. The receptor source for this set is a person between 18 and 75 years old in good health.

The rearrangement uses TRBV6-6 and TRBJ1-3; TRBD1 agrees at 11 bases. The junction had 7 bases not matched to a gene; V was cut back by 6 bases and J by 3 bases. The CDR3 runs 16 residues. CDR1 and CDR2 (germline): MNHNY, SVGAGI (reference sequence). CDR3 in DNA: TGTGCCAGCAGCCACGGACAGGGGGCGGGTGGAAACACCATATATTTT. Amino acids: CASSHGQGAGGNTIYF.

The CDR3 reads CASSLSGGAGNEQFF. CDR3 DNA sequence: TGTGCCAGCAGCCTTAGCGGGGGGGCGGGTAATGAGCAGTTCTTC. This chain links TRBV9 with TRBJ2-1, with 11 bases fitting TRBD2. This CDR3 region has 15 residues. After removal of 4 bases from V and 7 bases from J, the junction contained 7 bases not matched to a gene. From germline, CDR1 is SGDLS and CDR2 YYNGEE.

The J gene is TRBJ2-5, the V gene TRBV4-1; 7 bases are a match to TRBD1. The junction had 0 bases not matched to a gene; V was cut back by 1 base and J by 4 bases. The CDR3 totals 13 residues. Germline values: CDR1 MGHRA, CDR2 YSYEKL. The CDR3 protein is CASSQAGGETQYF. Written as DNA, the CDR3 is TGCGCCAGCAGCCAAGCAGGGGGAGAGACCCAGTACTTC.

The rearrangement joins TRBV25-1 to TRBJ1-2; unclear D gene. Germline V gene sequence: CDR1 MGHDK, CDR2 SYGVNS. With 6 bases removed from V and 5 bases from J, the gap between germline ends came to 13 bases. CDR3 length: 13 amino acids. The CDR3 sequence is CASSSGSAYGYTF. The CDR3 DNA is TGTGCCAGCAGCTCCGGGTCGGCATATGGCTACACCTTC.

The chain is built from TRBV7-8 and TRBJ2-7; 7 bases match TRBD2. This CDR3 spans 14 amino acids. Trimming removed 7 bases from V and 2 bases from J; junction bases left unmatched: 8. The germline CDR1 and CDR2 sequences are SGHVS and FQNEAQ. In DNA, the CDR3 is TGTGCCAGCACCCCGGGAGGCCGACCCTACGAGCAGTACTTC. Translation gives CASTPGGRPYEQYF.